What follows describes a single TCR beta chain. These data are taken from a study of blood T cell repertoires in COVID-19. Looking at the study overall: Sources were T cells, B-cell-depleted T cells, or PBMCs; the material itself was cDNA or gDNA.

Germline V gene sequence: CDR1 LNHDA, CDR2 SQIVND (reference sequence). The CDR3 consists of 14 residues. Trimming at V came to 5 bases and at J to 5 bases, leaving 6 bases not matched to a gene. TCRdb's table, derived via immunoSEQ multiplex PCR, lists solely in-frame clones and lacks some. Of a few hundred thousand clones in the sample, under 90% were seen once. The sample consisted of peripheral blood. The source of this sequence is a man in his forties or fifties with acute or convalescent COVID-19. The chain recombines TRBV19 with TRBJ1-5; TRBD1 matches 7 bases. The CDR3 sequence: CASSPRQGHQPQHF. For the CDR3, the DNA is TGTGCCAGTAGTCCGCGACAGGGCCATCAGCCCCAGCATTTT.